These 18 T cell receptor beta chains were sequenced from one sample in a study of T cells in tuberculosis (dated by TCRdb to the late 2010s). Libraries were made using the immunoSEQ multiplex PCR assay. In TCRdb, the immuneACCESS table is reduced to in-frame sequences with V and J assigned. These tables do not hold every clone; where another copy was compared, an unresolved V gene accounts for under half, and the others remain unexplained. The sample table lists tens of thousands of clones, around 97% of them with a count of one. The ten largest clones add up to 5% to 7.5% of the sample. Sequenced input: PBMCs. All receptors come from a donor under 30 with latent tuberculosis or without tuberculosis infection.

This clone appeared once. The chain links TRBV30 to TRBJ2-4, with D maybe TRBD2 (5 bases). The germline gives CDR1 GTSNPN, CDR2 SVGIG (reference sequence). V lost 8 bases, J lost 0 bases, and 14 bases lay in between. This CDR3 comprises 14 residues. CDR3 sequence reads: CAGQEVGAKNIQYF. The CDR3 nucleotides are TGTGCCGGCCAGGAGGTCGGAGCCAAAAACATTCAGTACTTC.

The rearrangement links TRBV7-9 to TRBJ2-7, with D hard to call. CDR3 size: 12 residues. Per germline, CDR1 SEHNR and CDR2 FQNEAQ (reference sequence). Trimming took off 4 bases at V and 5 bases at J, with 9 bases between the two ends. The CDR3 here is CASSSTENEQYF. The CDR3 bases are TGTGCCAGCAGCTCAACAGAGAACGAGCAGTACTTC.

V usage is TRBV9 and J usage is TRBJ2-3, with 9 bases matching TRBD2. Germline V gene lookup returns CDR1 SGDLS and CDR2 YYNGEE. After removal of 7 bases from V and 5 bases from J, the junction contained 11 bases not matched to a gene. The CDR3 is 15 residues long. As DNA, the CDR3 is TGTGCCAGCGATGTGCTAGGGCGGGGGGGAGATACGCAGTATTTT. This sequence encodes CASDVLGRGGDTQYF.

V and J are TRBV2 and TRBJ1-1; D not resolved. V was cut by 8 bases and J by 8 bases, with 12 bases left in between. CDR1 and CDR2 from the germline V gene are SNHLY and FYNNEI. This CDR3 is built from 11 residues. As DNA, the CDR3 is TGTGCCAGCGCCAGGCTTTTAGAAGCTTTCTTT. Amino acids: CASARLLEAFF.

The chain recombines TRBV4-1 with TRBJ1-4; D unclear. Germline V lookup: CDR1 MGHRA, CDR2 YSYEKL. CDR3 length equals 14 residues. V lost 1 base and J 5 bases, leaving 8 bases between the germline ends. CDR3 sequence (DNA): TGCGCCAGCAGCCAAGTTGGCTCAAATGAAAAACTGTTTTTT. It yields the protein CASSQVGSNEKLFF.

CDR3 protein: CASSADPPGQGPLPGNTIYF. In nucleotides, the CDR3 is TGTGCCAGCAGCGCCGACCCCCCGGGACAGGGGCCCCTACCGGGAAACACCATATATTTT. The J gene is TRBJ1-3, the V gene TRBV9, with TRBD1 matching over 10 bases. Trimming removed 3 bases from V and 4 bases from J; junction bases left unmatched: 19. Germline CDR1 reads SGDLS; CDR2 reads YYNGEE. The CDR3 has 20 residues.

This clone appeared a single time. V and J are TRBV25-1 and TRBJ1-1; D may be TRBD1 (5 bases). The V end lost 4 bases, the J end lost 0 bases, and 12 bases lay between the germline ends. The CDR3 runs 15 residues. Germline-derived CDR1 and CDR2 are MGHDK and SYGVNS. The CDR3 spells CASSGFRTLNTEAFF. The CDR3 bases are TGTGCCAGCAGTGGTTTCAGGACATTGAACACTGAAGCTTTCTTT.

V and J are TRBV7-2 and TRBJ1-1; 7 bases are shared with TRBD1. The CDR3 runs to 13 residues. J lost 11 bases, V lost 3 bases, and 9 bases had no gene match. The germline V gene encodes CDR1 SGHTA and CDR2 FQGNSA. CDR3 loop: CASSFKDRLLAFF. The CDR3 bases are TGTGCCAGCAGCTTCAAGGACAGGCTTCTCGCTTTCTTT.

The CDR3 loop is CASSLVRRGYEQYF. The CDR3 DNA follows: TGTGCCAGCAGCTTAGTAAGACGGGGCTACGAGCAGTACTTC. V gene TRBV11-2 combines with J gene TRBJ2-7; D possibly corresponds to TRBD2 (5 bases). The V and J ends lost 1 base and 3 bases respectively, with 10 bases between them. This CDR3 has 14 residues. Per germline, CDR1 SGHAT and CDR2 FQNNGV. The whole variable domain, filled in from reference TRBV11-2 and TRBJ2-7, reads EAGVAQSPRYKIIEKRQSVAFWCNPISGHATLYWYQQILGQGPKLLIQFQNNGVVDDSQLPKDRFSAERLKGVDSTLKIQPAKLEDSAVYLCASSLVRRGYEQYFGPGTRLTVT.

This clone was picked up one time. The V and J genes are TRBV27 and TRBJ1-2, with a tentative D call TRBD1 (5 bases). The CDR3 covers 15 residues. From germline, CDR1 is MNHEY and CDR2 SMNVEV (reference sequence). Trimming took 3 bases from V and 4 from J, leaving 15 bases between them. CDR3 sequence: CASSFSSTGGYGYTF. The CDR3 DNA follows: TGTGCCAGCAGTTTTTCCTCCACGGGGGGCTATGGCTACACCTTC.

This chain links TRBV6-1 with TRBJ1-2; TRBD1 is a possible D gene (6 bases). Per germline, CDR1 MNHNS and CDR2 SASEGT. The CDR3 extends over 13 amino acids. V was trimmed by 4 bases and J by 2 bases, leaving 8 bases between them. CDR3: CASSGTANYGYTF. In DNA form, the CDR3 reads TGTGCCAGCAGTGGGACAGCCAACTATGGCTACACCTTC.

The J gene is TRBJ2-1, the V gene TRBV5-4; tentatively, D is TRBD2 (5 bases). The ends were cut back, 0 bases at V and 8 bases at J, with 9 bases in the middle. Germline V CDR1 and CDR2: SGHNT, YYREEE (reference sequence). CDR3 size: 13 residues. CDR3 DNA sequence: TGTGCCAGCAGCTTGGCGGGGTACGATGAGCAGTTCTTC. This codes for CASSLAGYDEQFF.

The gene calls are TRBV27 and TRBJ2-7; D perhaps matches TRBD2 (6 bases). Germline CDR1 MNHEY, CDR2 SMNVEV (reference sequence). V was cut by 2 bases and J by 3 bases, with 14 bases left in between. The CDR3 loop spans 15 amino acids. The CDR3 nucleotides are TGTGCCAGCAGTTTAGCTGGGACTCACTTCTACGAGCAGTACTTC. Its translation is CASSLAGTHFYEQYF.

V gene TRBV4-1 combines with J gene TRBJ2-7; TRBD2 agrees at 7 bases. CDR3 length: 14 residues. With V trimmed by 1 base and J by 3 bases, 3 bases remained unmatched. From germline, CDR1 is MGHRA and CDR2 YSYEKL. CDR3 bases: TGCGCCAGCAGCCAAGTAACTAGCGACTACGAGCAGTACTTC. It is translated as CASSQVTSDYEQYF.

V is TRBV6-6 and J is TRBJ1-5, with D uncertain. This CDR3 contains 16 residues. Germline-derived CDR1 and CDR2 are MNHNY and SVGAGI (reference sequence). V was pared by 0 bases and J by 4 bases, with 13 bases between. The CDR3, as DNA: TGTGCCAGCAGTTACTCGTGGAGGATCTGGAATCAGCCCCAGCATTTT. Protein product: CASSYSWRIWNQPQHF.

The rearrangement uses TRBV6-5 and TRBJ1-5, with 8 bases fitting TRBD1. Germline V gene data show CDR1 as MNHEY and CDR2 as SVGAGI. The CDR3 totals 13 residues. Germline trimming cut 5 bases from V and 7 bases from J; bases unmatched to any gene: 4. CDR3 residues: CASSRQGNQPQHF. The DNA of the CDR3 is TGTGCCAGCAGTCGACAGGGGAACCAGCCCCAGCATTTT.

The chain's CDR3 is CASSLGASGVYNEQFF. The CDR3 DNA is TGTGCCAGCAGCTTAGGGGCTAGCGGGGTCTACAATGAGCAGTTCTTC. The chain uses TRBV13 and TRBJ2-1; 9 bases are shared with TRBD2. Germline trimming cut 0 bases from V and 3 bases from J; bases unmatched to any gene: 3. CDR3 length: 16 amino acids. Germline V CDR1 and CDR2: PRHDT, FYEKMQ (reference sequence).

V gene TRBV7-9 combines with J gene TRBJ2-7, with D possibly TRBD2 on 5 matching bases. CDR1 and CDR2 (germline): SEHNR, FQNEAQ (reference sequence). V was trimmed by 5 bases and J by 0 bases, leaving 23 bases between them. The CDR3 has 18 amino acids. In nucleotides, the CDR3 is TGTGCCAGCAGCCCTCTTGGTATAACGAGGGTGCGCTCCTACGAGCAGTACTTC. Its translation: CASSPLGITRVRSYEQYF. The full variable domain, its missing parts supplied by reference TRBV7-9 and TRBJ2-7, is DTGVSQNPRHKITKRGQNVTFRCDPISEHNRLYWYRQTLGQGPEFLTYFQNEAQLEKSRLLSDRFSAERPKGSFSTLEIQRTEQGDSAMYLCASSPLGITRVRSYEQYFGPGTRLTVT.